The rows below give T cell receptor beta chains drawn from one sample of a study of radiation and T cells in renal cell carcinoma. Data came from immunoSEQ multiplex PCR; TCRdb stores just in-frame clones and leaves some out. The table lists around 94,000 clones, approximately 86% of them singletons, with roughly 8% in the top ten. The material sequenced was blood, taken from a patient whose treatment included radiotherapy and nephrectomy. These receptors came from a man over 45 with renal cell carcinoma. Both conserved end residues are part of each CDR3. Fields, in order: clone size, D gene, J gene, V gene, CDR3 protein, CDR3 DNA. A D gene is named only where the DNA matches it firmly. The size of a clone is reported for some rows only, either as once, few or many, or as a class for expanded clones.

size: NA
D: TRBD2
J: TRBJ2-7
V: TRBV4-1
CDR3: CASSPSPGLAGTYEQYF
DNA: TGCGCCAGCAGCCCAAGCCCAGGACTAGCGGGGACCTACGAGCAGTACTTC

size: NA
D: NA
J: TRBJ1-5
V: TRBV6-5
CDR3: CASSPFGGTGQPQHF
DNA: TGTGCCAGCAGCCCATTTGGGGGCACAGGGCAGCCCCAGCATTTT

size: NA
D: NA
J: TRBJ1-1
V: TRBV27
CDR3: CASSLWAVGEAFF
DNA: TGTGCCAGCAGTTTGTGGGCAGTTGGAGAAGCTTTCTTT

size: NA
D: NA
J: TRBJ2-7
V: TRBV6-5
CDR3: CASNSGHSSYEQYF
DNA: TGTGCCAGCAACTCCGGACACTCCTCCTACGAGCAGTACTTC

size: NA
D: NA
J: TRBJ2-1
V: TRBV18
CDR3: CASSKGDWTYNEQFF
DNA: TGTGCCAGCTCAAAAGGGGACTGGACCTACAATGAGCAGTTCTTC

size: NA
D: NA
J: TRBJ2-1
V: TRBV27
CDR3: CASTGSRGYNEQFF
DNA: TGTGCCAGCACAGGATCGAGGGGCTACAATGAGCAGTTCTTC

size: NA
D: NA
J: TRBJ2-7
V: TRBV29-1
CDR3: CSVGGYEQYF
DNA: TGCAGCGTTGGAGGATACGAGCAGTACTTC

size: NA
D: NA
J: TRBJ2-7
V: TRBV28
CDR3: CASSWSYEQYF
DNA: TGTGCCAGCAGTTGGAGCTACGAGCAGTACTTC

size: NA
D: TRBD1
J: TRBJ1-2
V: TRBV7-2
CDR3: CASSLDGTGYGYTF
DNA: TGTGCCAGCAGCCTAGACGGGACAGGTTATGGCTACACCTTC

size: NA
D: TRBD1
J: TRBJ2-4
V: TRBV2
CDR3: CASSSTGGKNIQYF
DNA: TGTGCCAGCAGTTCAACAGGGGGCAAAAACATTCAGTACTTC

size: once
D: TRBD1
J: TRBJ2-5
V: TRBV29-1
CDR3: CSVGKGGQGRQETQYF
DNA: TGCAGCGTTGGGAAAGGGGGACAGGGTCGCCAAGAGACCCAGTACTTC

size: NA
D: TRBD2
J: TRBJ2-7
V: TRBV13
CDR3: CASSLWLAGSGEQYF
DNA: TGTGCCAGCAGCTTATGGCTAGCGGGCTCGGGCGAGCAGTACTTC

size: NA
D: NA
J: TRBJ1-1
V: TRBV7-9
CDR3: CASSLGWGESNTEAFF
DNA: TGTGCCAGCAGCTTAGGGTGGGGGGAATCGAACACTGAAGCTTTCTTT

size: NA
D: NA
J: TRBJ2-2
V: TRBV30
CDR3: CAWTFFTGELFF
DNA: TGTGCCTGGACCTTCTTCACCGGGGAGCTGTTTTTT

size: NA
D: NA
J: TRBJ1-1
V: TRBV5-1
CDR3: CASSWSSNTEAFF
DNA: TGCGCCAGCAGCTGGAGCTCGAACACTGAAGCTTTCTTT

size: NA
D: NA
J: TRBJ2-1
V: TRBV5-1
CDR3: CASSRDPTNEQFF
DNA: TGCGCCAGCAGCAGAGACCCTACTAATGAGCAGTTCTTC

size: few
D: NA
J: TRBJ1-3
V: TRBV30
CDR3: CAWSVGSPGNTIYF
DNA: TGTGCCTGGAGTGTAGGCAGTCCTGGAAACACCATATATTTT

size: NA
D: TRBD2
J: TRBJ2-1
V: TRBV10-1
CDR3: CASPPCTSGFPFNEQFF
DNA: TGCGCCAGCCCCCCGTGTACTAGCGGGTTCCCTTTCAATGAGCAGTTCTTC

size: few
D: NA
J: TRBJ1-1
V: TRBV11-3
CDR3: CASSPPVVWEGTEAFF
DNA: TGTGCCAGCAGCCCCCCGGTCGTTTGGGAGGGGACTGAAGCTTTCTTT

size: once
D: NA
J: TRBJ2-6
V: TRBV9
CDR3: CASSQGGASGANVLTF
DNA: TGTGCCAGCAGCCAGGGGGGGGCCTCTGGGGCCAACGTCCTGACTTTC

size: once
D: TRBD2
J: TRBJ2-3
V: TRBV5-1
CDR3: CASGGEAFTTDTQYF
DNA: TGCGCCAGCGGGGGGGAGGCCTTTACCACAGATACGCAGTATTTT

size: NA
D: TRBD1
J: TRBJ1-2
V: TRBV4-3
CDR3: CASSQASTGAGYTF
DNA: TGCGCCAGCAGCCAAGCGTCAACAGGGGCCGGCTACACCTTC

size: NA
D: NA
J: TRBJ1-5
V: TRBV19
CDR3: CASSVMSGGSQPQHF
DNA: TGTGCCAGTAGTGTTATGAGCGGGGGCAGTCAGCCCCAGCATTTT

size: NA
D: NA
J: TRBJ2-1
V: TRBV7-6
CDR3: CASSPSGPHDPQFF
DNA: TGTGCCAGCAGCCCCTCGGGACCCCACGATCCGCAGTTCTTC

size: NA
D: TRBD1
J: TRBJ1-2
V: TRBV28
CDR3: CASAQGQGTEGYTF
DNA: TGTGCCAGCGCACAGGGGCAGGGTACGGAGGGCTACACCTTC

size: NA
D: NA
J: TRBJ1-3
V: TRBV6-5
CDR3: CASSYRGMYSGNTIYF
DNA: TGTGCCAGCAGTTACAGGGGAATGTACTCTGGAAACACCATATATTTT

size: NA
D: NA
J: TRBJ2-7
V: TRBV14
CDR3: CASSQDRRRKYF
DNA: TGTGCCAGCAGCCAAGATAGACGTCGGAAGTACTTC

size: NA
D: NA
J: TRBJ2-1
V: TRBV7-9
CDR3: CASSSTFGGESNEQFF
DNA: TGTGCCAGCAGCTCGACTTTCGGGGGAGAGTCCAATGAGCAGTTCTTC

size: NA
D: NA
J: TRBJ1-1
V: TRBV5-1
CDR3: CASSLDSRRETTQGLNTEAFF
DNA: TGCGCCAGCAGTTTAGATTCCCGGAGGGAGACTACACAGGGCCTGAACACTGAAGCTTTCTTT

size: NA
D: NA
J: TRBJ2-3
V: TRBV15
CDR3: CATSRELTDTQYF
DNA: TGTGCCACCAGCAGAGAACTCACAGATACGCAGTATTTT

size: NA
D: NA
J: TRBJ1-6
V: TRBV4-1
CDR3: CASSQGGAREGNSPLHF
DNA: TGCGCCAGCAGCCAAGGAGGGGCCAGAGAGGGTAATTCACCCCTCCACTTT

size: NA
D: NA
J: TRBJ1-1
V: TRBV7-9
CDR3: CASSFGVVDTEAFF
DNA: TGTGCCAGCAGCTTTGGGGTAGTCGACACTGAAGCTTTCTTT

size: NA
D: NA
J: TRBJ2-3
V: TRBV5-5
CDR3: CASSLADTDTQYF
DNA: TGTGCCAGCAGCTTAGCGGACACAGATACGCAGTATTTT

size: NA
D: NA
J: TRBJ2-3
V: TRBV21-1
CDR3: CASTNQVLKRTDTQYF
DNA: TGTGCCAGCACTAATCAGGTCCTTAAACGCACAGATACGCAGTATTTT

size: NA
D: TRBD1
J: TRBJ2-7
V: TRBV5-5
CDR3: CASSRNPLGQGSYEQYF
DNA: TGTGCCAGCAGCCGAAACCCCCTAGGACAGGGGTCCTACGAGCAGTACTTC

size: NA
D: NA
J: TRBJ2-7
V: TRBV6-5
CDR3: CASSPHDRDSYEQYF
DNA: TGTGCCAGCAGCCCTCATGACCGGGACTCCTACGAGCAGTACTTC

size: NA
D: TRBD1
J: TRBJ2-5
V: TRBV19
CDR3: CASSIGAGQGKTQYF
DNA: TGTGCCAGTAGTATAGGGGCGGGACAGGGGAAAACCCAGTACTTC

size: NA
D: NA
J: TRBJ1-5
V: TRBV18
CDR3: CASSLHSNQPQHF
DNA: TGTGCCAGCTCACTCCATAGCAATCAGCCCCAGCATTTT

size: few
D: NA
J: TRBJ1-4
V: TRBV6-1
CDR3: CASSGRQLATNEKLFF
DNA: TGTGCCAGCAGTGGTAGACAGTTAGCAACTAATGAAAAACTGTTTTTT

size: NA
D: NA
J: TRBJ2-3
V: TRBV4-1
CDR3: CASSPDRGQGLAGVLSTDTQYF
DNA: TGCGCCAGCAGCCCGGACAGGGGGCAAGGGCTAGCGGGAGTCTTGAGCACAGATACGCAGTATTTT

size: NA
D: TRBD1
J: TRBJ1-3
V: TRBV7-2
CDR3: CASSSGQGSGNTIYF
DNA: TGTGCCAGCAGCTCCGGACAGGGCTCTGGAAACACCATATATTTT

size: NA
D: TRBD2
J: TRBJ2-2
V: TRBV28
CDR3: CASSPLAANTGELFF
DNA: TGTGCCAGCAGTCCACTAGCGGCGAACACCGGGGAGCTGTTTTTT

size: NA
D: TRBD1
J: TRBJ1-2
V: TRBV5-1
CDR3: CASSLQGPNYGYTF
DNA: TGCGCCAGCAGCTTACAGGGGCCTAACTATGGCTACACCTTC